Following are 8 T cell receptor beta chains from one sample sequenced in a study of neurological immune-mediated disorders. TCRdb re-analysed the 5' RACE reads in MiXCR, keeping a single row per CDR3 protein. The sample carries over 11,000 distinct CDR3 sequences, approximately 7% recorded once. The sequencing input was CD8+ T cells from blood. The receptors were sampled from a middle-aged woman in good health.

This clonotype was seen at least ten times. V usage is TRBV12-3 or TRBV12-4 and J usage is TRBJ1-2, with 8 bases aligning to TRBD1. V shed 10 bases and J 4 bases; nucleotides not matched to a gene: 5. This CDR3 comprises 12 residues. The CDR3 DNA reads TGTGCCACCACGGACAGGGCCTATGGCTACACCTTC. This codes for CATTDRAYGYTF.

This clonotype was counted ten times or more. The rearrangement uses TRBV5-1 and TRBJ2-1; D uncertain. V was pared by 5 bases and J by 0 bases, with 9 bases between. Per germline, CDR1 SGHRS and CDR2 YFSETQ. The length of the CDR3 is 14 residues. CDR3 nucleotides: TGCGCCAGCAGACCGGGTTTCTCCTACAATGAGCAGTTCTTC. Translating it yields CASRPGFSYNEQFF.

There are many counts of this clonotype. CDR3 loop: CASSPLDDYNEQFF. CDR3 sequence (DNA): TGTGCCAGCAGCCCGTTGGACGACTACAATGAGCAGTTCTTC. This rearrangement joins TRBV14 to TRBJ2-1, with D hard to call. Trimming took off 4 bases at V and 3 bases at J, with 10 bases between the two ends. There are 14 residues in the CDR3. Per germline, CDR1 SGHDN and CDR2 FVKESK.

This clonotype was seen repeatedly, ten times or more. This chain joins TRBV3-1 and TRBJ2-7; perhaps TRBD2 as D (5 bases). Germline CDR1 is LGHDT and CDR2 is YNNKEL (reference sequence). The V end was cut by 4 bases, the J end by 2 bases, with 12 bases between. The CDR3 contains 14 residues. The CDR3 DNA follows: TGTGCCAGCAGCCCCAGGACTGGAACCTACGAGCAGTACTTC. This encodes CASSPRTGTYEQYF.

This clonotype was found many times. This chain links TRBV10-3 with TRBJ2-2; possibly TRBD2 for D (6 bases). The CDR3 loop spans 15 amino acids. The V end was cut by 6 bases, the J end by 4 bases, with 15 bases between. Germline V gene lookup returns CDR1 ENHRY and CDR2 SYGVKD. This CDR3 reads CAISGRGEATGELFF. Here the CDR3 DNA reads TGTGCCATCAGCGGGCGAGGGGAGGCCACCGGGGAGCTGTTTTTT.

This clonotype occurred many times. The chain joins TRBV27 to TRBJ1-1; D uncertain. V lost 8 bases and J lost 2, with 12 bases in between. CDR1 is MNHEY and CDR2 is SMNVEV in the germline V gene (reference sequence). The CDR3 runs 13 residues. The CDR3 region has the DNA TGTGCCAGCGGGTGGGCGATAAACACTGAAGCTTTCTTT. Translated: CASGWAINTEAFF.

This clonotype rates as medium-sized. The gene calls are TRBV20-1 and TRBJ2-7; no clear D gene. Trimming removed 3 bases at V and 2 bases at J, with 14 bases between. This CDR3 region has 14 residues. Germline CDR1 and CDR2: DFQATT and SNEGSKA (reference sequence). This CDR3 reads CSARPDGRAYEQYF. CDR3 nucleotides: TGCAGTGCTAGGCCAGACGGCCGGGCCTACGAGCAGTACTTC.

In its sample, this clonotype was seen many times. For the CDR3, the DNA is TGCGCCAGCAGCTTGCGGGCGGCCTACAATGAGCAGTTCTTC. This codes for CASSLRAAYNEQFF. The rearrangement links TRBV5-1 to TRBJ2-1, with no clear D. V lost 1 base and J 2 bases, leaving 7 bases between the germline ends. Per germline, CDR1 SGHRS and CDR2 YFSETQ. There are 14 residues in the CDR3.